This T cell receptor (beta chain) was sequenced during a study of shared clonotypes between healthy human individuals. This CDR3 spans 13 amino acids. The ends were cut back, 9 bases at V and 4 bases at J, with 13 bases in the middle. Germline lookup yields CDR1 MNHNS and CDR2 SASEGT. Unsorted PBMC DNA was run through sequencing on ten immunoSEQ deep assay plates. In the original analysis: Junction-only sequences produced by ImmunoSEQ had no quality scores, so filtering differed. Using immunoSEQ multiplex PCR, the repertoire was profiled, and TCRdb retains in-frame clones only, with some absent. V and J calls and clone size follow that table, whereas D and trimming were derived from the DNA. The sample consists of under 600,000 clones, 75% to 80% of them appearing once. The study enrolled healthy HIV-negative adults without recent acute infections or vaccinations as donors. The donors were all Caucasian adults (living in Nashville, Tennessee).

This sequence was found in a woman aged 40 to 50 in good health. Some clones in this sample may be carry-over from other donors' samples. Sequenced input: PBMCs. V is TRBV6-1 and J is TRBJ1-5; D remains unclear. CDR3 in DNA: TGTGCCAGTTGCTCGCGGGAGAATCAGCCCCAGCATTTT. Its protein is CASCSRENQPQHF.